This T cell receptor (beta chain) emerged from a study of persistence of HIV-infected CD4 T cells. Background on the study: Anti-CD3/anti-CD28 beads activated more cells than antigen stimulation did.

Germline V lookup: CDR1 KGHDR, CDR2 SFDVKD. Between the trimmed V and J ends, which lost 3 bases and 2 bases, there was a span of 7 bases. The CDR3 spans 14 residues. Cells were stimulated nonspecifically with anti-CD3/anti-CD28 magnetic beads. Sorting of responding CD4+ T cells relied on upregulated CD40 ligand together with CD69. Whole-study results and caveats: Within sorted populations, more oligoclonal TCRs accompanied more oligoclonal proviruses. TCRbeta richness was lower in CMV- and Gag-responding cells than in anti-CD3/anti-CD28-responding cells. Antigen-responding cells were enriched for degenerate expanded CDR3beta sequences.

Sequencing used immunoSEQ version 4 in survey mode. TCRdb keeps only in-frame clones here, not all; method: immunoSEQ multiplex PCR. This sample has roughly 43,000 clones; roughly nine tenths occur once, and the top ten carry about 2%. For this clone: Its antigen is currently unknown.

The receptor comes from an adult man with HIV who was CMV-seropositive. Sequenced material: CD4+ T cells sorted from PBMCs after roughly 18-hour stimulation, taken from a patient who received antiretroviral therapy. The gene calls are TRBV24-1 and TRBJ1-5; maybe TRBD1 (5 bases). The CDR3 sequence: CATSDPGRNQPQHF. The DNA of the CDR3 is TGTGCCACCAGTGATCCGGGGCGCAATCAGCCCCAGCATTTT.